Presented here are 20 T cell receptor beta chains from one specimen sequenced in a study of blood T cell repertoires in COVID-19. Data came from immunoSEQ multiplex PCR; TCRdb stores just in-frame clones and leaves some out. This table has under 450,000 clones, 89% appearing once. The specimen sequenced was peripheral blood. The receptors stem from a woman aged 35 to 49 with COVID-19, enrolled during active disease.

This rearrangement joins TRBV18 to TRBJ2-1; possible D gene TRBD2, 6 bases. The germline CDR1 and CDR2 sequences are KGHSH and LQKENI. CDR3 length equals 16 residues. Trimming left V 2 bases short and J 5 bases short, with 16 bases between. CDR3 bases: TGTGCCAGCTCACCAGGACTACGAAGTTTTAACAATGAGCAGTTCTTC. It codes for CASSPGLRSFNNEQFF.

The gene calls are TRBV5-1 and TRBJ2-3; 13 bases agree with TRBD2. The CDR3 sequence is 16 residues long. Germline assignment: CDR1 SGHRS and CDR2 YFSETQ. V shed 4 bases and J 2 bases; nucleotides not matched to a gene: 4. CDR3 coding DNA: TGCGCCAGCAGCCCGGGACTAGCGGGGCTCACAGATACGCAGTATTTT. The encoded protein is CASSPGLAGLTDTQYF.

This chain uses TRBV25-1 with TRBJ1-1, with TRBD1 matching 8 bases. The length of the CDR3 is 15 residues. V trimming: 2 bases; J trimming: 5 bases; junction bases outside the gene matches: 7. Germline values: CDR1 MGHDK, CDR2 SYGVNS. In DNA form, the CDR3 reads TGTGCCAGCAGTGAACCCGGACAGGGAAAGACTGAAGCTTTCTTT. It yields the protein CASSEPGQGKTEAFF.

The chain couples TRBV5-8 to TRBJ2-3, with D tentatively TRBD1 (5 bases). This CDR3 spans 15 amino acids. CDR1 SGHTS and CDR2 YDEGEE come from the germline V gene. V was trimmed by 3 bases and J by 2 bases, leaving 13 bases between them. The CDR3 region has the DNA TGTGCCAGCAGCTCCATGCAGGGCGTCACAGATACGCAGTATTTT. Translating it yields CASSSMQGVTDTQYF.

CDR3 bases: TGCGCCAGCAGCCAGGGAGTTTCTGGAAACACCATATATTTT. Protein sequence: CASSQGVSGNTIYF. The chain recombines TRBV4-1 with TRBJ1-3; no clear D. The CDR3 has 14 amino acids. V shed 3 bases and J shed 1 base, with 7 bases lying between them. Germline CDR1 reads MGHRA; CDR2 reads YSYEKL.

V is TRBV19 and J is TRBJ1-1; 8 nucleotides match TRBD1. The V segment lost 7 bases and the J segment 11 bases; nucleotides outside the gene matches: 6. Germline V CDR1 and CDR2: LNHDA, SQIVND (reference sequence). The length of the CDR3 is 11 residues. For the CDR3, the DNA is TGTGCCAGTACCTCGGACAGGGCGGCTTTCTTT. The encoded protein is CASTSDRAAFF.

V gene TRBV7-2 combines with J gene TRBJ1-1, with D possibly TRBD1 on 6 matching bases. The CDR3 loop spans 13 amino acids. V lost 4 bases and J lost 11, with 17 bases in between. The germline gives CDR1 SGHTA, CDR2 FQGNSA. As DNA, the CDR3 is TGTGCCAGCAGCTATGTACAGGGTTTTTTCGCTTTCTTT. Translated: CASSYVQGFFAFF.

This chain joins TRBV28 and TRBJ2-5, with TRBD1 matching over 7 bases. V dropped 9 bases and J dropped 5; count of bases not matched to a gene: 6. The CDR3 runs 12 residues. Germline CDR1 MDHEN, CDR2 SYDVKM. Here the CDR3 DNA reads TGTGCCAGTAGGGGGCTCGGGGAGACCCAGTACTTC. Its translation is CASRGLGETQYF.

This chain uses TRBV27 with TRBJ1-2; D might be TRBD1 (5 bases). CDR3 size: 14 residues. Looked up from germline, CDR1 is MNHEY and CDR2 is SMNVEV (reference sequence). V was trimmed by 6 bases and J by 3 bases, leaving 14 bases between them. CDR3 residues: CASRLTGGYYGYTF. Written as DNA, the CDR3 is TGTGCCAGCAGATTAACGGGGGGGTACTATGGCTACACCTTC.

As concerns this clone: The sample carries other DNA sequences with the same CDR3. The chain links TRBV7-2 to TRBJ1-5; D is undetermined. The V gene lost 4 bases and the J gene lost 1 base, with 8 bases spanning the gap. The CDR3 totals 14 residues. CDR1 is SGHTA, CDR2 FQGNSA, per germline. The CDR3 is CASSSGVSNQPQHF. In nucleotides, the CDR3 is TGTGCCAGCAGCTCCGGGGTAAGCAATCAGCCCCAGCATTTT.

CDR3 nucleotides: TGCGCCAGCAGCCAAGAGATCGGGACTGGGGCCAACGTCCTGACTTTC. Its translation is CASSQEIGTGANVLTF. The V and J genes are TRBV4-3 and TRBJ2-6, with a tentative D call TRBD2 (5 bases). This CDR3 spans 16 amino acids. Germline V lookup: CDR1 LGHNA, CDR2 YSLEER. V lost 0 bases and J lost 2, with 8 bases in between.

To note about this clone: Other DNA sequences in the same sample also yield this CDR3. V and J are TRBV12-3 or TRBV12-4 and TRBJ1-2; a weak D match, TRBD1 (6 bases). Trimming stripped 6 bases from V and 2 bases from J, with 10 bases between. The CDR3 runs to 13 residues. The DNA of the CDR3 is TGTGCCAGCAGCCTGACAGGAAACTATGGCTACACCTTC. Its protein product is CASSLTGNYGYTF.

The rearrangement joins TRBV4-3 to TRBJ2-1, with TRBD2 matching over 8 bases. The germline V gene encodes CDR1 LGHNA and CDR2 YSLEER. The J segment lost 8 bases and the V segment lost 0 bases, leaving 21 bases of the junction unmatched. The CDR3 has 20 residues. The DNA of the CDR3 is TGCGCCAGCAGCCAAGATACCTGGCCGACTAGCGACTCACGGGGGGATGAGCAGTTCTTC. This encodes CASSQDTWPTSDSRGDEQFF.

The rearrangement uses TRBV28 and TRBJ1-3, with D hard to call. CDR1 is MDHEN, CDR2 SYDVKM, per germline. The CDR3 is 14 residues long. The V gene lost 6 bases and the J gene lost 1 base, with 10 bases spanning the gap. CDR3 nucleotides: TGTGCCAGCAGCAACAGTTTATCTGGAAACACCATATATTTT. It encodes CASSNSLSGNTIYF.

The chain recombines TRBV7-2 with TRBJ1-2; D is ambiguous. Germline V gene data show CDR1 as SGHTA and CDR2 as FQGNSA. Trimming removed 2 bases from V and 0 bases from J, with 13 bases in between. The CDR3 runs 16 residues. The CDR3 DNA reads TGTGCCAGCAGCTTAATGATTGGCACAGCTAACTATGGCTACACCTTC. The encoded protein is CASSLMIGTANYGYTF. Full variable domain (rest looked up from reference TRBV7-2 and TRBJ1-2): GAGVSQSPSNKVTEKGKDVELRCDPISGHTALYWYRQSLGQGLEFLIYFQGNSAPDKSGLPSDRFSAERTGGSVSTLTIQRTQQEDSAVYLCASSLMIGTANYGYTFGSGTRLTVV.

This clone has just one count. The J gene is TRBJ1-2, the V gene TRBV30; D is ambiguous. Germline CDR1 and CDR2: GTSNPN and SVGIG (reference sequence). The CDR3 contains 15 residues. Trimming took off 3 bases at V and 3 bases at J, with 17 bases between the two ends. The CDR3 DNA is TGTGCCTGGAGGGAGATCGGACTGGATGACTATGGCTACACCTTC. It specifies CAWREIGLDDYGYTF.

This clone came up once. The chain employs TRBV2 and TRBJ2-5; D is unclear. The germline V and J ends were trimmed by 0 bases and 5 bases, with 19 bases remaining between them. CDR1 and CDR2 from the germline V gene are SNHLY and FYNNEI. The CDR3 totals 17 residues. CDR3 in DNA: TGTGCCAGCAGTGAAGCGGGTAGCCGGAAGTCTGCGGAGACCCAGTACTTC. This translates into CASSEAGSRKSAETQYF.

V is TRBV19 and J is TRBJ1-1; D is uncertain. The CDR3 consists of 14 residues. Germline V gene lookup returns CDR1 LNHDA and CDR2 SQIVND (reference sequence). V dropped 3 bases and J dropped 0 bases, with 8 bases sitting between them. CDR3 sequence reads: CASSIVGVNTEAFF. The CDR3 DNA reads TGTGCCAGTAGTATCGTGGGAGTGAACACTGAAGCTTTCTTT.

The rearrangement uses TRBV7-8 and TRBJ1-5; 7 bases agree with TRBD1. The CDR3 loop spans 15 amino acids. Germline V lookup: CDR1 SGHVS, CDR2 FQNEAQ. J gave up 5 bases and V 5 bases, and 9 bases lay outside the gene matches. CDR3 sequence (DNA): TGTGCCAGCAGCCCCAGGGGGACCCACGATCAGCCCCAGCATTTT. Encoded protein: CASSPRGTHDQPQHF.

J is TRBJ1-1 and V is TRBV7-9, with 7 bases lining up with TRBD1. V lost 4 bases to trimming and J lost 5 bases; unmatched junction nucleotides: 10. CDR1 and CDR2 from the germline V gene are SEHNR and FQNEAQ (reference sequence). This CDR3 is 15 amino acids long. DNA of the CDR3: TGTGCCAGCAGCTCAATACAGGGGTTAGGTACTGAAGCTTTCTTT. Translation: CASSSIQGLGTEAFF.